This T cell receptor beta chain was recovered during a study of blood T cell repertoires in COVID-19. Study background: Samples representing acute and convalescent COVID-19 were sourced from the United States, Italy and Spain. The analysed material was cDNA or gDNA that came from T cells, B-cell-depleted T cells, or PBMCs.

The method was immunoSEQ multiplex PCR; TCRdb's version includes in-frame clones alone and lacks a portion of them. The data show some 310,000 clones, with around 91% seen just once and 1% held by the top ten. A Seattle source enrolled patients during active infection and followed them longitudinally. With 4 bases clipped from V and 8 bases from J, the junction kept 7 bases outside the gene matches. Germline loops: CDR1 SGHTA, CDR2 FQGTGA. This CDR3 has 14 residues. V gene TRBV7-3 combines with J gene TRBJ1-2, with 10 bases identical to TRBD1. The sequence derives from a woman in her thirties or forties with COVID-19, enrolled during active disease. The sequenced sample was peripheral blood. As DNA, the CDR3 is TGTGCCAGCAGCTCCGGGACAGGGGATTTGGGCTACACCTTC. The encoded protein is CASSSGTGDLGYTF. Full variable domain (remainder filled in from reference TRBV7-3 and TRBJ1-2): GAGVSQTPSNKVTEKGKYVELRCDPISGHTALYWYRQSLGQGPEFLIYFQGTGAADDSGLPNDRFFAVRPEGSVSTLKIQRTERGDSAVYLCASSSGTGDLGYTFGSGTRLTVV.